The 21 T cell receptor beta chains reported below all come from one sample, sequenced in a study of cytomegalovirus exposure and HLA in healthy donors. Use of 60 Vbeta and 13 Jbeta primers characterized the PCR. Profiled with immunoSEQ multiplex PCR; TCRdb holds only in-frame clones, not every one. The repertoire holds some 130,000 clones, with 65% to 80% as singletons. Sequencing was done on a sample of PBMCs. The receptors were sampled from a woman between 40 and 55 years old in good health and CMV-seronegative.

Written as DNA, the CDR3 is TGTGCCAGCAGTTACGTCCAGGGGGCGGGGAACACTGAAGCTTTCTTT. Protein sequence: CASSYVQGAGNTEAFF. This rearrangement joins TRBV28 to TRBJ1-1, with TRBD1 identical over 8 bases. In germline, CDR1 is MDHEN, CDR2 SYDVKM. The CDR3 has 16 amino acids. The J segment lost 1 base and the V segment lost 4 bases, leaving 8 bases of the junction unmatched.

The V gene is TRBV10-3, the J gene TRBJ2-7; tentatively, D is TRBD1 (6 bases). Germline lookup yields CDR1 ENHRY and CDR2 SYGVKD. The CDR3 consists of 11 residues. Trimming left V 6 bases short and J 3 bases short, with 6 bases between. The CDR3 protein is CAIRDSYEQYF. DNA of the CDR3: TGTGCCATCAGGGACAGCTACGAGCAGTACTTC.

In DNA, the CDR3 is TGCGCCAGCAGACTCTCCGGGACAGGGGCCTTTCTTGGCTACACCTTC. It yields the protein CASRLSGTGAFLGYTF. This chain joins TRBV10-2 and TRBJ1-2; 10 nucleotides align to TRBD1. Germline V gene data show CDR1 as WSHSY and CDR2 as SAAADI. V shed 6 bases, J shed 7 bases, and the junction held 14 bases outside the gene matches. The CDR3 length is 16 residues.

This chain links TRBV27 with TRBJ1-2, with D perhaps matching TRBD1 (6 bases). Germline V gene sequence: CDR1 MNHEY, CDR2 SMNVEV (reference sequence). The CDR3 extends over 13 amino acids. Trimming stripped 3 bases from V and 7 bases from J, with 12 bases between. The DNA for the CDR3 is TGTGCCAGCAGTTTCATCCAGGGGAGTGGCTACACCTTC. Translating gives CASSFIQGSGYTF.

This clone appeared a single time. The chain uses TRBV27 and TRBJ1-2; 7 bases agree with TRBD1. After removal of 5 bases from V and 5 bases from J, the junction contained 11 bases not matched to a gene. Germline V gene data show CDR1 as MNHEY and CDR2 as SMNVEV (reference sequence). CDR3 length: 15 residues. Written as DNA, the CDR3 is TGTGCCAGCAGTCTCAGCGAGACAGGGAGATATGGCTACACCTTC. This translates into CASSLSETGRYGYTF.

This clone is a singleton in its sample. The chain combines TRBV30 with TRBJ2-7, with D unresolved. Looked up from germline, CDR1 is GTSNPN and CDR2 is SVGIG (reference sequence). V lost 0 bases to trimming and J lost 0 bases, with 6 bases between them. The length of the CDR3 is 13 residues. CDR3 protein: CAWSVLISYEQYF. The CDR3 DNA is TGTGCCTGGAGTGTCCTAATCTCCTACGAGCAGTACTTC.

This chain uses TRBV29-1 with TRBJ1-2, with no clear D. With 3 bases removed from V and 5 bases from J, the gap between germline ends came to 19 bases. Germline CDR1 reads SQVTM; CDR2 reads ANQGSEA. This CDR3 has 15 amino acids. For the CDR3, the DNA is TGCAGCGTTGAGCTAACTGTGGGGAGCCCGTATGGCTACACCTTC. Its translation: CSVELTVGSPYGYTF.

CDR3 DNA sequence: TGCGCCAGCAGCTTAGGGGTCCAAACTAACTATGGCTACACCTTC. Translating it yields CASSLGVQTNYGYTF. The chain couples TRBV5-1 to TRBJ1-2, with D perhaps TRBD1 (5 bases). V gave up 2 bases and J gave up 0 bases, with 11 bases separating them. CDR1 is SGHRS and CDR2 is YFSETQ in the germline V gene. The CDR3 has 15 residues.

The gene calls are TRBV4-1 and TRBJ2-5; 11 positions match TRBD2. The CDR3 has 19 residues. The germline gives CDR1 MGHRA, CDR2 YSYEKL. V gave up 0 bases and J gave up 2 bases; unmatched junction bases: 11. CDR3 protein: CASSQDPVAGGLRQETQYF. Here the CDR3 DNA reads TGCGCCAGCAGCCAAGATCCGGTAGCGGGGGGGCTTCGGCAAGAGACCCAGTACTTC.

Details on this clone: The junction does not match germline at one end; this may be a read error. The chain carries TRBV7-9 and TRBJ2-2, with 12 bases fitting TRBD1. This CDR3 contains 16 residues. The germline gives CDR1 SEHNR, CDR2 FQNEAQ (reference sequence). The CDR3 here is CSSLPGDRGPGGELFF. As DNA, the CDR3 is TGTTCCAGCCTCCCTGGGGACAGGGGGCCGGGCGGGGAGCTGTTTTTT.

This clone was observed a handful of times. The CDR3 sequence is CASSLESGRGKAFF. The DNA of the CDR3 is TGTGCCAGCAGCTTGGAATCGGGGCGGGGGAAAGCTTTCTTT. The rearrangement links TRBV5-8 to TRBJ1-1, with D perhaps TRBD1 (5 bases). Germline V CDR1 and CDR2: SGHTS, YDEGEE. The CDR3 totals 14 residues. The ends were cut back, 0 bases at V and 9 bases at J, with 15 bases in the middle.

The sample holds one count of this clone. At one of its ends the junction is not consistent with the germline gene, which may arise from a read error. The sample holds other DNA sequences that translate to the same CDR3. V is TRBV7-3 and J is TRBJ2-1; D is ambiguous. This CDR3 spans 13 amino acids. Germline V gene data show CDR1 as SGHTA and CDR2 as FQGTGA. The chain's CDR3 is CASSSSSYNEQFF. The CDR3 DNA is TGCGCCAGCAGTTCGAGCTCCTACAATGAGCAGTTCTTC.

The CDR3 DNA follows: TGCGCCAGCAGCTTGGAGGTGCCTAGCGGGAGTGTGTATTTT. Translated, it gives CASSLEVPSGSVYF. The V gene is TRBV5-1, the J gene TRBJ2-3; 10 bases are a match to TRBD2. The V gene end was trimmed by 0 bases and the J gene end by 14 bases; junction bases not matched to a gene: 9. The CDR3 has 14 residues. Germline V CDR1 and CDR2: SGHRS, YFSETQ.

V usage is TRBV6-1 and J usage is TRBJ2-7; TRBD1 aligns across 9 bases. Trimming took 6 bases from V and 2 from J; bases not matched to a gene: 5. Germline CDR1 and CDR2: MNHNS and SASEGT. The CDR3 is 14 residues long. CDR3 region: CASRPRDRAYEQYF. DNA for the CDR3: TGTGCCAGCAGGCCCCGGGACAGGGCCTACGAGCAGTACTTC.

V and J are TRBV28 and TRBJ2-7, with 8 bases identical to TRBD1. Germline loops: CDR1 MDHEN, CDR2 SYDVKM. This CDR3 is 14 amino acids long. The J segment lost 3 bases and the V segment lost 7 bases, leaving 8 bases of the junction unmatched. The CDR3 sequence is CASTMTGVNYEQYF. The CDR3 DNA sequence: TGTGCCAGCACCATGACAGGGGTAAACTACGAGCAGTACTTC. Supplemented by reference TRBV28 and TRBJ2-7, the full variable domain reads DVKVTQSSRYLVKRTGEKVFLECVQDMDHENMFWYRQDPGLGLRLIYFSYDVKMKEKGDIPEGYSVSREKKERFSLILESASTNQTSMYLCASTMTGVNYEQYFGPGTRLTVT.

The V and J genes are TRBV7-3 and TRBJ2-1; TRBD1 might be the D (5 bases). Between the trimmed V and J ends, which lost 2 bases and 11 bases, there was a span of 13 bases. Per germline, CDR1 SGHTA and CDR2 FQGTGA. This CDR3 has 13 residues. The CDR3 sequence: CASSLGAWTQQFF. In DNA form, the CDR3 reads TGTGCCAGCAGCTTAGGGGCCTGGACCCAGCAGTTCTTC.

The V call is TRBV27, the J call TRBJ1-5; D uncertain. Trimming took 5 bases from V and 0 from J, leaving 11 bases between them. Germline lookup yields CDR1 MNHEY and CDR2 SMNVEV (reference sequence). The CDR3 extends over 15 amino acids. CDR3 residues: CASSPRRGSNQPQHF. DNA of the CDR3: TGTGCCAGCAGTCCCCGACGGGGTAGCAATCAGCCCCAGCATTTT.

The CDR3 DNA is TGTGCCAGCAGCTTAGATGGCGGGTTGCCGAACAATGAGCAGTTCTTC. This sequence encodes CASSLDGGLPNNEQFF. This chain joins TRBV7-3 and TRBJ2-1; D possibly corresponds to TRBD2 (5 bases). Between the trimmed V and J ends, which lost 2 bases and 5 bases, there was a span of 16 bases. CDR3 length equals 16 residues. Germline values: CDR1 SGHTA, CDR2 FQGTGA. Full variable domain (rest looked up from reference TRBV7-3 and TRBJ2-1): GAGVSQTPSNKVTEKGKYVELRCDPISGHTALYWYRQSLGQGPEFLIYFQGTGAADDSGLPNDRFFAVRPEGSVSTLKIQRTERGDSAVYLCASSLDGGLPNNEQFFGPGTRLTVL.

This clone was found once. This chain links TRBV30 with TRBJ2-3, with D uncertain. The V end lost 1 base, the J end lost 4 bases, and 9 bases lay between the germline ends. This CDR3 spans 13 amino acids. CDR1 is GTSNPN, CDR2 SVGIG, per germline (reference sequence). The CDR3 reads CAWSGATADTQYF. CDR3 coding DNA: TGTGCCTGGAGTGGCGCCACGGCAGATACGCAGTATTTT.

The gene calls are TRBV10-3 and TRBJ1-1, with unresolved D. There are 15 residues in the CDR3. The germline V gene has CDR1 ENHRY and CDR2 SYGVKD. V was pared by 0 bases and J by 1 base, with 9 bases between. CDR3 residues: CAISESEAQNTEAFF. The CDR3 region has the DNA TGTGCCATCAGTGAGTCGGAGGCCCAGAACACTGAAGCTTTCTTT.

The rearrangement uses TRBV11-1 and TRBJ2-7; 11 nucleotides align to TRBD1. V was pared by 7 bases and J by 6 bases, with 8 bases of the junction left unmatched. This CDR3 comprises 14 residues. From germline, CDR1 is SGHAT and CDR2 FQDESV (reference sequence). The CDR3: CASTTGTGGPEQYF. The CDR3 nucleotides read TGTGCCAGCACGACCGGGACAGGGGGACCCGAGCAGTACTTC. The full variable domain, with the rest looked up from reference TRBV11-1 and TRBJ2-7, is EAEVAQSPRYKITEKSQAVAFWCDPISGHATLYWYRQILGQGPELLVQFQDESVVDDSQLPKDRFSAERLKGVDSTLKIQPAELGDSAMYLCASTTGTGGPEQYFGPGTRLTVT.